The 2 T cell receptor beta chains given below trace back to one sample, sequenced in a study of blood T cells in healthy people across ages. It was with a sample-barcoded 5' primer and a J-beta primer mix that a second PCR of about 6 to 12 cycles was run. One entry per CDR3 protein, called by TCRdb with MiXCR from the 5' RACE reads. The data hold under 2,000,000 distinct CDR3 sequences, with around 48% observed a single time. What was sequenced was blood. These receptors originate from a woman between 35 and 50 years old in good health.

The chain links TRBV14 to TRBJ2-7; D unresolved. This CDR3 is built from 14 residues. The V end lost 0 bases, the J end lost 1 base, and 7 bases lay between the germline ends. The germline CDR1 and CDR2 sequences are SGHDN and FVKESK. This chain's CDR3 is CASSQDRPSYEQYF. Here the CDR3 DNA reads TGTGCCAGCAGCCAAGATCGACCTTCCTACGAGCAGTACTTC.

The chain joins TRBV20-1 to TRBJ2-2; TRBD2 agrees at 9 bases. V dropped 0 bases and J dropped 7; count of bases not matched to a gene: 3. The germline CDR1 and CDR2 sequences are DFQATT and SNEGSKA (reference sequence). The CDR3 covers 14 residues. This CDR3 is CSARDKTSGGELFF. DNA for the CDR3: TGCAGTGCTAGAGATAAGACTAGCGGCGGGGAGCTGTTTTTT.